This TCR beta chain is drawn from a study of blood T cells in healthy people across ages. With a J-beta primer mix and a sample-barcoded 5' primer, a second PCR ran roughly 6 to 11 cycles. The authors tagged each cDNA molecule using a template-switch adaptor with 12 random nucleotides. Via MiXCR, TCRdb re-called the 5' RACE reads, giving one row per CDR3 protein. The sample has hundreds of thousands of distinct CDR3 sequences, roughly two fifths seen once. The clonotype comes from a man older than 75 in good health. Material: blood.

The CDR3 DNA follows: TGTGCCAGCAGTTTAATGGTGGGGGGATCACAAGAGACCCAGTACTTC. Residues: CASSLMVGGSQETQYF. The chain is built from TRBV12-3 or TRBV12-4 and TRBJ2-5; TRBD2 is a possible D gene (6 bases). The CDR3 loop spans 16 amino acids. V was clipped by 2 bases and J by 2 bases, with 15 bases between them.